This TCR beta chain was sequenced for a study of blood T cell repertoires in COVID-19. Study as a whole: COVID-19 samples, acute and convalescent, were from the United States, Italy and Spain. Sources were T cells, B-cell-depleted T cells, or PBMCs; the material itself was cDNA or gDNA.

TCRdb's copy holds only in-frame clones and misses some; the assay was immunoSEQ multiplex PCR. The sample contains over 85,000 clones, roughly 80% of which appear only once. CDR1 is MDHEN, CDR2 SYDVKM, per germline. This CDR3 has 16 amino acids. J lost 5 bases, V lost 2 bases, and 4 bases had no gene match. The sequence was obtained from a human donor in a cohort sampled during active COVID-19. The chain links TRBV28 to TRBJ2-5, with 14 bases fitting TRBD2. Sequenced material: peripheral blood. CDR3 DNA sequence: TGTGCCAGCAGTTTACAGACTAGCGGGGGGGCGGAGACCCAGTACTTC. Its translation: CASSLQTSGGAETQYF. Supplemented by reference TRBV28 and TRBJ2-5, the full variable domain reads DVKVTQSSRYLVKRTGEKVFLECVQDMDHENMFWYRQDPGLGLRLIYFSYDVKMKEKGDIPEGYSVSREKKERFSLILESASTNQTSMYLCASSLQTSGGAETQYFGPGTRLLVL.